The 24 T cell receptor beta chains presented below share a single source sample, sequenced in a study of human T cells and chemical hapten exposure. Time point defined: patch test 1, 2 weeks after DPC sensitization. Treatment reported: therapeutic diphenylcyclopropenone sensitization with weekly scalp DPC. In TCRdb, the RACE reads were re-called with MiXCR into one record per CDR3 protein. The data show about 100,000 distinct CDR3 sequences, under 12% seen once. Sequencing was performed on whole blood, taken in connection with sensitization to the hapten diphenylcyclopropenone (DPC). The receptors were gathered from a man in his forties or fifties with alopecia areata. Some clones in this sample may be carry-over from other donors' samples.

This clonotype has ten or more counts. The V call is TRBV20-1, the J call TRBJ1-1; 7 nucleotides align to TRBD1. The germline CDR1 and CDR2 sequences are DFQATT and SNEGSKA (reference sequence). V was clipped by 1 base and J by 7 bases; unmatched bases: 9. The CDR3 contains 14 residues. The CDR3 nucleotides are TGCAGTGCTAGAGCCCGGACAGGAAAGCATGAAGCTTTCTTT. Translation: CSARARTGKHEAFF.

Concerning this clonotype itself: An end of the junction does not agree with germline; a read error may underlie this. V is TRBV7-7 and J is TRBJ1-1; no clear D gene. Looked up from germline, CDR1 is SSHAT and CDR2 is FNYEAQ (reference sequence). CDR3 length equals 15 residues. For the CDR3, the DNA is TGTGCTAGCAGCCTAGGGTCCCTGGAGAACACTGAAGCTTTCTTT. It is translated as CASSLGSLENTEAFF.

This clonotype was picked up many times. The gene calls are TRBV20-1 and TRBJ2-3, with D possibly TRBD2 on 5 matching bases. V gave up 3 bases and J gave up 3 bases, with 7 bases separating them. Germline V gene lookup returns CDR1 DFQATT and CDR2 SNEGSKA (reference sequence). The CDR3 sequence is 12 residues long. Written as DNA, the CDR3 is TGCAGTGCTAGTCGGGGTACAGATACGCAGTATTTT. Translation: CSASRGTDTQYF.

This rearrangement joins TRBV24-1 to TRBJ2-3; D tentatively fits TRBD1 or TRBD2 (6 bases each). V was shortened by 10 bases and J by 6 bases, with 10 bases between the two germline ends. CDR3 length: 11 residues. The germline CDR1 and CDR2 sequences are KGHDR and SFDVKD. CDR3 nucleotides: TGTGCCACTGGAGGGGGGGATACGCAGTATTTT. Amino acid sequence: CATGGGDTQYF.

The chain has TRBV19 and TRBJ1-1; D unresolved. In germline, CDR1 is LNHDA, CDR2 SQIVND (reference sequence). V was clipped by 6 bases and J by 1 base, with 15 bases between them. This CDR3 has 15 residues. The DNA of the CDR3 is TGTGCCAGTAGGCTCCCCGACGGTCAGAACACTGAAGCTTTCTTT. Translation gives CASRLPDGQNTEAFF. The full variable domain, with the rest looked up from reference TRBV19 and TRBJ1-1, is DGGITQSPKYLFRKEGQNVTLSCEQNLNHDAMYWYRQDPGQGLRLIYYSQIVNDFQKGDIAEGYSVSREKKESFPLTVTSAQKNPTAFYLCASRLPDGQNTEAFFGQGTRLTVV.

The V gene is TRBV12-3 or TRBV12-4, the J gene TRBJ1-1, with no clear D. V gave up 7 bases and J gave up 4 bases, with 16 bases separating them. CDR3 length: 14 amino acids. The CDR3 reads CASTNVGGLTEAFF. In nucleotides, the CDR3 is TGTGCCAGCACTAACGTGGGAGGGCTCACTGAAGCTTTCTTT.

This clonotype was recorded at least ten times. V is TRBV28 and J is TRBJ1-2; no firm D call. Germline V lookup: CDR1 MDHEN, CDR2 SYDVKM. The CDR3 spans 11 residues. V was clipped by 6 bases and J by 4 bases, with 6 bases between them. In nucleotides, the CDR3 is TGTGCCAGCAGAACCAGCTATGGCTACACCTTC. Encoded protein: CASRTSYGYTF.

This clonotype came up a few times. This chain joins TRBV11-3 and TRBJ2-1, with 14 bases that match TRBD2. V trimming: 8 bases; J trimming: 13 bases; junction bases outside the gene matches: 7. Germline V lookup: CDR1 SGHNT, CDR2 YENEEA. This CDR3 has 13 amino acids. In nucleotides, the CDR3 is TGTGCCAGCGGGACTAGCGGGAGTCCCACCCAGTTCTTC. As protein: CASGTSGSPTQFF.

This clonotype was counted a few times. In DNA, the CDR3 is TGTGCCAGCAGTGAATCAGGGGAGGATGGCTACACCTTC. Protein sequence: CASSESGEDGYTF. V gene TRBV6-1 combines with J gene TRBJ1-2; TRBD1 is a possible D gene (6 bases). Trimming stripped 2 bases from V and 6 bases from J, with 10 bases between. The CDR3 length is 13 residues. Per the germline V gene, CDR1 is MNHNS and CDR2 is SASEGT.

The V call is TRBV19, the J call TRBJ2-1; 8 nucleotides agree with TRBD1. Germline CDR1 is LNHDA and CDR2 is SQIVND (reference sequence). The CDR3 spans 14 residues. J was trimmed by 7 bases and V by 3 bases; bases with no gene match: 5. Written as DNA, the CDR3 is TGTGCCAGTAGTATCGGGACAGGACAAAATGAGCAGTTCTTC. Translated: CASSIGTGQNEQFF.

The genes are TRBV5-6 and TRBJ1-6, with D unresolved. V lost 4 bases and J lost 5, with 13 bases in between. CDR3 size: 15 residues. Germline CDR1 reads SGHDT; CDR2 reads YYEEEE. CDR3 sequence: CASSQLQFNNSPLHF. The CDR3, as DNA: TGTGCCAGCAGCCAGTTACAGTTTAATAATTCACCCCTCCACTTT.

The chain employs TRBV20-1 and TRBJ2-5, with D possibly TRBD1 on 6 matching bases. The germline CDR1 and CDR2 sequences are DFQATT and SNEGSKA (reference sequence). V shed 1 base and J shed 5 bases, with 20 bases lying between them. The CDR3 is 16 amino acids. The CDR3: CSARAFSQGSHETQYF. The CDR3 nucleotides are TGCAGTGCTAGAGCATTCTCACAGGGAAGTCACGAGACCCAGTACTTC.

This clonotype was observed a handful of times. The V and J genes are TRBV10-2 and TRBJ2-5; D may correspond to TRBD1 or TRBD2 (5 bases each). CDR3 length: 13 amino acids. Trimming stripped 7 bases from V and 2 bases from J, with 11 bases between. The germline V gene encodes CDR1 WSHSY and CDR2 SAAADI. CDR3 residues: CASTGGQQETQYF. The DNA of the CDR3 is TGCGCCAGCACAGGAGGACAACAAGAGACCCAGTACTTC.

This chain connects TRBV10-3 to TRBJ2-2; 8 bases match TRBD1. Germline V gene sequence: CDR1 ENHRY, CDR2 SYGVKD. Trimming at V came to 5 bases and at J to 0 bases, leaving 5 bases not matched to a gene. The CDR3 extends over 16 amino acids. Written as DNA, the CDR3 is TGTGCCATCAGTTCGACAGGGGCTTCGAACACCGGGGAGCTGTTTTTT. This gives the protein CAISSTGASNTGELFF.

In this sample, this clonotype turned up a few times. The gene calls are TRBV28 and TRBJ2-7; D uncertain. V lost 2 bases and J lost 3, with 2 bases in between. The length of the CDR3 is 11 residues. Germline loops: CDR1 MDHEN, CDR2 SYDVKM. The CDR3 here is CASSLIYEQYF. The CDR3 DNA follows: TGTGCCAGCAGTTTAATCTACGAGCAGTACTTC.

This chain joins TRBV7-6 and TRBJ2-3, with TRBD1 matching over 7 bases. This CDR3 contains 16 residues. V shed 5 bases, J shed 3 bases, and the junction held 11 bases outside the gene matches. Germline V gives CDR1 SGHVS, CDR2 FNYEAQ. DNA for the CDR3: TGTGCCAGCAGCGCTGAACAGGGGCTTAGGACAGATACGCAGTATTTT. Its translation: CASSAEQGLRTDTQYF.

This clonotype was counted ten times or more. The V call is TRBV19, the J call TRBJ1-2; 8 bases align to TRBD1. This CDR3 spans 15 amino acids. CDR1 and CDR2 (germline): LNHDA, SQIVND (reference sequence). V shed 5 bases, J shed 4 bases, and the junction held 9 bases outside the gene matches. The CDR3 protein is CASSVTGATSYGYTF. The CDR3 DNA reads TGTGCCAGTAGTGTGACAGGGGCAACGAGCTATGGCTACACCTTC.

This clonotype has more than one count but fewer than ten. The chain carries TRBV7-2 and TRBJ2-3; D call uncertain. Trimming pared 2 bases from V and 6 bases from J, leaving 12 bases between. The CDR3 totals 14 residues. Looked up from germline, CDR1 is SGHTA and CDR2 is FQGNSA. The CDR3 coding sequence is TGTGCCAGCAGCTTACAGGTCCCTCGGGATACGCAGTATTTT. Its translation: CASSLQVPRDTQYF.

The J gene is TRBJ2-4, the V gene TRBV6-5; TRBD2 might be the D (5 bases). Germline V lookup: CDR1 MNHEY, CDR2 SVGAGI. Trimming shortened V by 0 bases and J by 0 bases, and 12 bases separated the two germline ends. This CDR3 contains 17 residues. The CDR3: CASSYSVLALAKNIQYF. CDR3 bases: TGTGCCAGCAGTTACTCGGTGCTAGCCTTAGCCAAAAACATTCAGTACTTC.

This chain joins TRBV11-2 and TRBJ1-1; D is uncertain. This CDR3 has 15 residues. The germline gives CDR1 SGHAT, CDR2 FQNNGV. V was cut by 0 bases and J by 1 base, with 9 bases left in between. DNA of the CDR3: TGTGCCAGCAGCTTAGATGGTTTTCCGAACACTGAAGCTTTCTTT. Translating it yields CASSLDGFPNTEAFF.

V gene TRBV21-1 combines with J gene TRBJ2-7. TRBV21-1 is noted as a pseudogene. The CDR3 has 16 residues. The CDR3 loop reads CASSKALDLHPYEQYV. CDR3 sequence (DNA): TGTGCCAGCAGCAAAGCGCTCGACTTACACCCCTACGAGCAGTACGTC.

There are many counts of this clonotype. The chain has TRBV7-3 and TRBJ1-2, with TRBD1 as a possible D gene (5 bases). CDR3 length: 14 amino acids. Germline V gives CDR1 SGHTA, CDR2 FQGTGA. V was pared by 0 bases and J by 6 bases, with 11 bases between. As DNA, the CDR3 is TGTGCCAGCAGCTTAACAGGACGGGGCGATGGCTACACCTTC. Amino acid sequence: CASSLTGRGDGYTF.

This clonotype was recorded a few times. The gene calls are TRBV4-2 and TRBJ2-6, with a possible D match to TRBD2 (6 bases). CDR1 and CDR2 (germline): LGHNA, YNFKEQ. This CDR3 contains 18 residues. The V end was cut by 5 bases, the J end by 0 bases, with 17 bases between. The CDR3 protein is CASSYKLAGSSGANVLTF. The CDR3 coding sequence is TGTGCCAGCAGCTACAAACTAGCCGGCAGCTCTGGGGCCAACGTCCTGACTTTC.

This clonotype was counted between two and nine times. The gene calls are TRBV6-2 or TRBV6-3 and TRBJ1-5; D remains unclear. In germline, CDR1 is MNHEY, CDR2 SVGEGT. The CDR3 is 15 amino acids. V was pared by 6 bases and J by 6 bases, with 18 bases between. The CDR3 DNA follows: TGTGCCAGCAGATCATTTAGCGGGAATACTCAGCCCCAGCATTTT. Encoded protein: CASRSFSGNTQPQHF.